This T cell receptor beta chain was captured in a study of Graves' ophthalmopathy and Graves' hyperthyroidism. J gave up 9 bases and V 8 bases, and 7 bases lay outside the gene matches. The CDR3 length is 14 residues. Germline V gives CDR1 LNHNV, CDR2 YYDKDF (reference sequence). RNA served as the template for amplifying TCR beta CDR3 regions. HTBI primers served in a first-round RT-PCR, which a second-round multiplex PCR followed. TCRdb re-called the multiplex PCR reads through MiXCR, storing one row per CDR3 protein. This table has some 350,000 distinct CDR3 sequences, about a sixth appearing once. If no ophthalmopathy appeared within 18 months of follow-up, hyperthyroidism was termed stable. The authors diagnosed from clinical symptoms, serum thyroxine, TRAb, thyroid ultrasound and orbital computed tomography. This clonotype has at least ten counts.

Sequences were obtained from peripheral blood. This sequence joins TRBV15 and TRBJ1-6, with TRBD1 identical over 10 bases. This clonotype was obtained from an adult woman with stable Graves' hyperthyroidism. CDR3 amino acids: CATGGTGDLSPLHF. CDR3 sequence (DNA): TGTGCCACCGGGGGGACAGGGGATCTTTCACCCCTCCACTTT.